A single T cell receptor beta chain is shown here with its context. Its antigen is unknown. TCRdb analysed the multiplex PCR reads with MiXCR anew, one entry per CDR3 protein. The sample includes approximately 12,000 distinct CDR3 sequences, 30% to 45% of them seen just once. Germline assignment: CDR1 DFQATT and CDR2 SNEGSKA (reference sequence). CDR3 length: 12 amino acids. J lost 6 bases, V lost 3 bases, and 3 bases had no gene match. The record originates from a study of breast tumors, draining lymph nodes, adjacent tissues. Study results and caveats: Tumor TCR diversity was below lymph nodes but above nontumor tissue. Compared with basal-like, luminal-like tumors shared significantly more repertoire with nontumor tissue. Most tumor T cells seemingly derive from lymph node, then expand in tumor.

The sample consisted of breast tumor tissue. This TCR was recovered from a female donor with breast cancer. Some clones in this sample may be carry-over from other donors' samples. This chain connects TRBV20-1 to TRBJ1-2, with 8 bases aligning to TRBD1. The CDR3, as DNA: TGCAGTGCTAGTCCAGGGGGCGATGGCTACACCTTC. Protein product: CSASPGGDGYTF.